This passage covers 19 T cell receptor beta chains from one sample sequenced in a study of blood T cell repertoires in COVID-19. Method: immunoSEQ multiplex PCR; TCRdb's copy keeps in-frame clones and lacks some. The repertoire holds 130,000 to 150,000 clones, with around 90% as singletons. The sample consisted of peripheral blood. Source of these receptors: a man aged 70 or older with acute or convalescent COVID-19.

The chain carries TRBV6-5 and TRBJ2-7, with a weak D call TRBD1 (6 bases). From germline, CDR1 is MNHEY and CDR2 SVGAGI. The CDR3 length is 15 residues. Trimming removed 7 bases from V and 0 bases from J, with 16 bases in between. The CDR3 here is CASTLHGTYSYEQYF. As DNA, the CDR3 is TGTGCCAGCACCCTCCACGGGACATACTCCTACGAGCAGTACTTC.

The gene calls are TRBV18 and TRBJ2-7, with D possibly being TRBD1 (5 bases). The V gene lost 3 bases and the J gene lost 3 bases, with 12 bases spanning the gap. This CDR3 is 14 amino acids long. The germline gives CDR1 KGHSH, CDR2 LQKENI. The CDR3 protein is CASSPSIDSYEQYF. In DNA, the CDR3 is TGTGCCAGCTCACCCAGTATAGACAGCTACGAGCAGTACTTC. The full variable domain, in which reference TRBV18 and TRBJ2-7 provide the parts outside the CDR3, is NAGVMQNPRHLVRRRGQEARLRCSPMKGHSHVYWYRQLPEEGLKFMVYLQKENIIDESGMPKERFSAEFPKEGPSILRIQQVVRGDSAAYFCASSPSIDSYEQYFGPGTRLTVT.

The chain has TRBV19 and TRBJ1-5; D is possibly TRBD1 (5 bases). The V end was cut by 3 bases, the J end by 3 bases, with 12 bases between. The CDR3 is made up of 15 amino acids. From germline, CDR1 is LNHDA and CDR2 SQIVND (reference sequence). The CDR3 region is CASSIDSPYNQPQHF. The CDR3 DNA is TGTGCCAGTAGTATCGACAGCCCGTACAATCAGCCCCAGCATTTT.

The chain employs TRBV6-5 and TRBJ2-4, with 10 bases fitting TRBD2. Germline trimming cut 6 bases from V and 11 bases from J; bases unmatched to any gene: 7. The CDR3 spans 13 residues. Germline-derived CDR1 and CDR2 are MNHEY and SVGAGI. The CDR3: CASRGTSAVFQYF. The CDR3 DNA sequence: TGTGCCAGCAGAGGGACTAGCGCTGTCTTTCAGTACTTC.

V gene TRBV30 combines with J gene TRBJ1-2; D perhaps matches TRBD1 (6 bases). Per germline, CDR1 GTSNPN and CDR2 SVGIG (reference sequence). This CDR3 contains 14 residues. Trimming cost V 0 bases and J 8 bases, with 16 bases left between them. DNA for the CDR3: TGTGCCTGGAGTGTACTCTACAGGGAGAGAGGCTACACCTTC. Translated, it gives CAWSVLYRERGYTF.

The rearrangement uses TRBV9 and TRBJ1-1; 7 bases agree with TRBD1. J gave up 6 bases and V 4 bases, and 9 bases lay outside the gene matches. The CDR3 has 14 residues. Germline values: CDR1 SGDLS, CDR2 YYNGEE. The CDR3 DNA reads as TGTGCCAGCAGCCCCCAAGGGGACAGCGCTGAAGCTTTCTTT. Encoded protein: CASSPQGDSAEAFF.

V is TRBV5-6 and J is TRBJ1-2; 8 bases agree with TRBD1. V trimming: 4 bases; J trimming: 5 bases; junction bases outside the gene matches: 13. The CDR3 runs 16 residues. Per the germline V gene, CDR1 is SGHDT and CDR2 is YYEEEE. The CDR3 coding sequence is TGTGCCAGCAGCGCCGGGGACAGGCACCCCTCTTATGGCTACACCTTC. It is translated as CASSAGDRHPSYGYTF.

This clone was seen only once. The chain uses TRBV6-5 and TRBJ2-1, with 11 bases fitting TRBD1. J was trimmed by 4 bases and V by 3 bases; bases with no gene match: 2. CDR3 length: 15 amino acids. Germline loops: CDR1 MNHEY, CDR2 SVGAGI. The DNA of the CDR3 is TGTGCCAGCAGTTATGGACAGGGGGCTTACAATGAGCAGTTCTTC. It yields the protein CASSYGQGAYNEQFF.

This chain's CDR3 is CSVEWASSGNTIYF. DNA for the CDR3: TGCAGCGTTGAATGGGCGTCCTCTGGAAACACCATATATTTT. This chain joins TRBV29-1 and TRBJ1-3, with D uncertain. V shed 2 bases and J shed 0 bases, with 8 bases lying between them. The CDR3 length is 14 residues. Germline V lookup: CDR1 SQVTM, CDR2 ANQGSEA.

V is TRBV6-1 and J is TRBJ2-5; D possibly corresponds to TRBD1 (6 bases). Per the germline V gene, CDR1 is MNHNS and CDR2 is SASEGT. Trimming removed 2 bases at V and 0 bases at J, with 16 bases between. The CDR3 is 17 amino acids. The DNA for the CDR3 is TGTGCCAGCAGTGAACCCAGACAGGCCCCGTACCAAGAGACCCAGTACTTC. Protein product: CASSEPRQAPYQETQYF.

The chain uses TRBV24-1 and TRBJ2-5; TRBD1 agrees at 9 bases. The junction had 5 bases not matched to a gene; V was cut back by 2 bases and J by 5 bases. This CDR3 spans 15 amino acids. The V gene's germline CDR1 is KGHDR and CDR2 SFDVKD. CDR3: CATSDSGQGMETQYF. The CDR3 coding sequence is TGTGCCACCAGTGATTCGGGACAGGGTATGGAGACCCAGTACTTC.

The gene calls are TRBV28 and TRBJ2-6; 7 positions agree with TRBD1. CDR1 is MDHEN, CDR2 SYDVKM, per germline. The CDR3 covers 20 residues. After removal of 5 bases from V and 4 bases from J, the junction contained 20 bases not matched to a gene. The CDR3, as DNA: TGTGCCAGCAGTCTGACCCCCGGTAAAGGGGGCCTAAGAGGGGCCAACGTCCTGACTTTC. Residues: CASSLTPGKGGLRGANVLTF.

The chain is built from TRBV6-6 and TRBJ2-7, with 8 bases matching TRBD2. The CDR3 sequence is 15 residues long. CDR1 MNHNY and CDR2 SVGAGI come from the germline V gene (reference sequence). V was pared by 5 bases and J by 1 base, with 7 bases of the junction left unmatched. The DNA of the CDR3 is TGTGCCAGCAGTCCCTCGGGACTAGTATCCTACGAGCAGTACTTC. Amino acids: CASSPSGLVSYEQYF.

The table lists this clone with a few counts. The chain couples TRBV2 to TRBJ1-2, with TRBD1 identical over 10 bases. J gave up 6 bases and V 8 bases, and 15 bases lay outside the gene matches. Germline CDR1 and CDR2: SNHLY and FYNNEI. This CDR3 comprises 16 residues. CDR3 in DNA: TGTGCCAGCCGTACCACCTTGGACAGGGGGATGGATGGCTACACCTTC. Translation: CASRTTLDRGMDGYTF.

The chain uses TRBV6-2 or TRBV6-3 and TRBJ2-5; D remains unclear. The CDR3 loop spans 13 amino acids. V shed 1 base and J shed 2 bases, with 5 bases lying between them. CDR1 and CDR2 from the germline V gene are MNHEY and SVGEGT. The CDR3 DNA reads TGTGCCAGCAGTTACTGGCTTCAAGAGACCCAGTACTTC. Translated: CASSYWLQETQYF.

The chain joins TRBV18 to TRBJ2-7, with TRBD1 identical over 7 bases. J gave up 5 bases and V 2 bases, and 12 bases lay outside the gene matches. The CDR3 sequence is 16 residues long. Germline V CDR1 and CDR2: KGHSH, LQKENI. The CDR3 sequence: CASSPIKDRRYDEQYF. The CDR3 bases are TGTGCCAGCTCACCAATTAAGGACAGGCGCTACGACGAGCAGTACTTC. The entire variable domain, with the rest obtained from reference TRBV18 and TRBJ2-7, is as follows: NAGVMQNPRHLVRRRGQEARLRCSPMKGHSHVYWYRQLPEEGLKFMVYLQKENIIDESGMPKERFSAEFPKEGPSILRIQQVVRGDSAAYFCASSPIKDRRYDEQYFGPGTRLTVT.

This clone was seen only a few times. V is TRBV28 and J is TRBJ2-7, with TRBD2 identical over 13 bases. J lost 7 bases, V lost 5 bases, and 8 bases had no gene match. Per the germline V gene, CDR1 is MDHEN and CDR2 is SYDVKM. The CDR3 length is 15 residues. The CDR3 sequence is CASSPETSGRREQYF. The CDR3 DNA reads TGTGCCAGCAGTCCCGAGACTAGCGGGAGGAGAGAGCAGTACTTC.

This clone is a singleton in its sample. The rearrangement joins TRBV2 to TRBJ2-7; D is possibly TRBD2 (6 bases). This CDR3 has 13 amino acids. Trimming cost V 4 bases and J 4 bases, with 11 bases left between them. Germline CDR1 is SNHLY and CDR2 is FYNNEI. This CDR3 reads CASSGGAGYEQYF. In DNA, the CDR3 is TGTGCCAGCAGTGGAGGGGCGGGGTACGAGCAGTACTTC.

The chain recombines TRBV2 with TRBJ2-6, with TRBD1 as a possible D gene (6 bases). Trimming cost V 6 bases and J 2 bases, with 11 bases left between them. The CDR3 runs 15 residues. Germline CDR1 and CDR2: SNHLY and FYNNEI. The chain's CDR3 is CASRLQGAGANVLTF. The CDR3 DNA reads TGTGCCAGCAGGCTACAGGGAGCTGGGGCCAACGTCCTGACTTTC.